This TCR beta chain was captured by sequencing in a study of regulatory T cells in long-lasting Graves disease (dated by TCRdb to the early 2020s). With regard to the full study: To count as having persistent Graves' disease, a patient had to have received antithyroid drug treatment for over 5 years with TSH receptor autoantibodies remaining persistently positive. A total of about 33 samples underwent TCR sequencing, from some 13 patients with persistent Graves' disease and approximately 20 patients with newly diagnosed Graves' disease. Persistent Graves' disease patients in the clinical cohort had taken antithyroid drugs for about 9.7 years on average. Patients with persistent Graves' disease were compared with patients with newly diagnosed Graves' disease using TCR sequencing and RNA sequencing of peripheral blood. The study was registered as a clinical trial and conducted in China. Findings and caveats that apply to the study as a whole: Compared with newly diagnosed patients, persistent Graves' disease patients had lower TCR Shannon entropy and fewer highly expanded clones, which suggests clonal expansion. Sequencing and analysis were limited to the TCR beta chain. More public clonotypes were shared among persistent patients (over 2,500) than among newly diagnosed patients (more than 900). TRBV28, TRBJ1-2 and TRBJ2-5 were preferentially used in persistent disease, while TRBV20-1 and TRBJ2-1 were favored in newly diagnosed disease. The authors noted that the small sample size was a limitation that may lower accuracy. Peripheral blood alone was examined, since thyroid tissue, which constituted the primary lesion, could not be accessed.

Relative to germline, V is 5 bases shorter and J is 7 bases shorter, with 14 bases between their ends. The germline V gene encodes CDR1 SEHNR and CDR2 FQNEAQ (reference sequence). The CDR3 sequence holds 13 residues, the cysteine and phenylalanine included. The sequence is cut down to CDR3 DNA, 39 bases in frame from base 1. Libraries came from multiplex PCR. Sequencing instrument: Illumina HiSeq 4000. iRepertoire HTBI primers and Arm-PCR amplification of CDR3 regions were used to construct TCR beta libraries. Before sequencing, the PCR products underwent gel purification. The authors processed their data as follows. Across samples, some 62 TRBV and 13 to 15 TRBJ segments were identified and used for gene usage analysis of CDR3 amino acid clonotypes. Filtered high-quality paired reads were merged into contigs using COPE and FqMerger. BLAST was used to align contigs to IMGT TRBV, TRBD and TRBJ reference genes, with CDR3 defined following IMGT. Any clonotype with a frequency above 0.1% was counted as a highly expanded clone. Repertoire diversity was measured by Shannon entropy, and V-J evenness by the Gini coefficient. A clonotype found in more than one individual was treated as public. TCRdb redid the processing of the public reads, applying fastp at Q25 and MiXCR, and retained in-frame beta chains. Each CDR3 protein gets just one entry, which takes the most common genes and DNA from the rows behind it. Here the V and J calls rest on TCRdb's processing, not on the authors' analysis. In this sample the table shows 600,000 to 800,000 distinct CDR3 sequences, about 32% of which occur a single time. The top ten hold about two fifths of the sample.

Concerning this clonotype: It has no known antigen specificity. Per-base quality was not reported, and no clone a single base away is much larger than it.

According to the study, the label for this sample's time point signals: persistent/refractory GD, antithyroid drugs over 5 years with positive TRAb. RNA was extracted from PBMCs in TRIzol for both TCR sequencing and RNA sequencing. The diagnosis of Graves' disease followed American Thyroid Association guidelines. Recruitment of patients was carried out at an endocrinology department in Xi'an, China. Each patient gave approximately 8.8 milliliters of peripheral blood, collected in an EDTA anticoagulant tube. Ficoll Paque Plus density gradient separation was used to isolate PBMCs, and no additional T cell sorting was done. An Agilent 2100 Bioanalyzer and agarose gel were used to check RNA quality, and a NanoDrop 2000 was used to measure RNA concentration.

The V and J segments used are TRBV7-9 and TRBJ1-1; matching of 6 bases hints at TRBD1 as the D gene. Sequenced here: peripheral blood mononuclear cells (PBMCs), sampled when the disease was refractory, from a patient treated with antithyroid drugs. The source is a female donor with Graves disease. DNA sequence: TGTGCCAGCAGCCGGGGGGGGGCAGATGAAGCTTTCTTT. Its protein is CASSRGGADEAFF.